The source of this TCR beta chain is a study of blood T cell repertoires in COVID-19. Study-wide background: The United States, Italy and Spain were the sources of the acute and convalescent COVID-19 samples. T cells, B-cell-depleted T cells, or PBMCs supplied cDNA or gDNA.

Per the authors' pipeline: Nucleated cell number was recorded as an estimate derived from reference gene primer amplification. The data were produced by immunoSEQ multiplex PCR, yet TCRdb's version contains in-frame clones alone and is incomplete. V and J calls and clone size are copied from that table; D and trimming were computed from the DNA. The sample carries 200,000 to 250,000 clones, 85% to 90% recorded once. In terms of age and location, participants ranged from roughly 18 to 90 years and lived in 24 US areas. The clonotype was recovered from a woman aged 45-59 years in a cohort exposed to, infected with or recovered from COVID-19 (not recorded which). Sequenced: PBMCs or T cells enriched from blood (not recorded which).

DNA of the CDR3: TGTGCCTGGAGATCTCAAGGGGGCGGGACACCCCTCCACTTT. Residues: CAWRSQGGGTPLHF. The chain recombines TRBV30 with TRBJ1-6; TRBD1 matches 7 bases. Unmatched junction bases numbered 10, after V lost 3 bases and J lost 11 bases. The CDR3 is made up of 14 amino acids. CDR1 is GTSNPN, CDR2 SVGIG, per germline (reference sequence).